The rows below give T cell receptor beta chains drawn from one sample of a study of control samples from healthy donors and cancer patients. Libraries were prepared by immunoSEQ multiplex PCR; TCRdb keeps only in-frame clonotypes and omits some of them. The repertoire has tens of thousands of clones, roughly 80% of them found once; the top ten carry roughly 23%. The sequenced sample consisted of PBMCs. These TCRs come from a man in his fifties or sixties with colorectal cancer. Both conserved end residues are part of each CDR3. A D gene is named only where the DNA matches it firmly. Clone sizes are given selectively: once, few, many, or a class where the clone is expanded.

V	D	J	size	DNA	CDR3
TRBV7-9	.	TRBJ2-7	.	TGTGCCAGCAGCCGAAGCTTACACGAGCAGTACTTC	CASSRSLHEQYF
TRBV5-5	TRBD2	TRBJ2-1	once	TGTGCCAGCAGCCGCACGGGACTAGCGGCCTACAATGAGCAGTTCTTC	CASSRTGLAAYNEQFF
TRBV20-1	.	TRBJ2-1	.	TGCAGTGCTAACTACAATGAGCAGTTCTTC	CSANYNEQFF
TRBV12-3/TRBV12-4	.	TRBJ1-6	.	TGTGCCAGCAGTTTAGGGGGGAATTCACCCCTCCACTTT	CASSLGGNSPLHF
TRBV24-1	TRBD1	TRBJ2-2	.	TGTGCCACCTCAGGGACAGGGGGTACCGGGGAGCTGTTTTTT	CATSGTGGTGELFF
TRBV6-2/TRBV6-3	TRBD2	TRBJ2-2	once	TGTGCCAGCAGTTACCCACTCGAGCGGGGGTGGGACACCGGGGAGCTGTTTTTT	CASSYPLERGWDTGELFF
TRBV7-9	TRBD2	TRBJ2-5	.	TGTGCCAGCAGCTTAGGTCTCCTGGGAGCGGGGGCCCCTCAAGAGACCCAGTACTTC	CASSLGLLGAGAPQETQYF
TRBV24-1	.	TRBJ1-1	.	TGTGCCACCAGTGACGTCGGAGTGAACACTGAAGCTTTCTTT	CATSDVGVNTEAFF
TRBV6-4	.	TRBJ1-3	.	TGTGCCAGCACCGCCCACCCCTCTGGAAACACCATATATTTT	CASTAHPSGNTIYF
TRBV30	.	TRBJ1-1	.	TGTGCCTGGAGTGTACAGGGGAACACTGAAGCTTTCTTT	CAWSVQGNTEAFF
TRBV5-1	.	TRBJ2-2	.	TGCGCCAGCAGCTTAGCATGGGGCACCGGGGAGCTGTTTTTT	CASSLAWGTGELFF
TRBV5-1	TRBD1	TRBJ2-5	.	TGCGCCAGCAGCAGGACGGGACAGGGGCGAGAGACCCAGTACTTC	CASSRTGQGRETQYF
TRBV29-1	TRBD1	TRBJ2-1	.	TGCAGCGCCGAACAGGGGGCAAGTGAGCAGTTCTTC	CSAEQGASEQFF
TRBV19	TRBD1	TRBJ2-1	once	TGTGCCAGTACGGACAGGGCTAACAATGAGCAGTTCTTC	CASTDRANNEQFF
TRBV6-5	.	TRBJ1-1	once	TGTGCCAGCAGTTACTCGGTGAACACTGAAGCTTTCTTT	CASSYSVNTEAFF
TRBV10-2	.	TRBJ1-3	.	TGCGCCAGCAGTGAGCCTCAGAGATCCCGCACCGGAAACACCATATATTTT	CASSEPQRSRTGNTIYF
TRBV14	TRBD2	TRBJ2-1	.	TGTGCCAGCAGCTCCCCTCCGGCGGGGGTACGGGGAGAGCAGTTCTTC	CASSSPPAGVRGEQFF
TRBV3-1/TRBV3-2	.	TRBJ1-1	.	TGTGCCAGCAGCCAAGTTCCGAACACTGAAGCTTTCTTT	CASSQVPNTEAFF
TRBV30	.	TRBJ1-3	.	TGTGCCTGTACAAGGCATCTGCTGGGAAACACCATATATTTT	CACTRHLLGNTIYF
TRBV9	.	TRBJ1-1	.	TGTGCCAGCAGCGTCCTGGGTAGGGTGGACACTGAAGCTTTCTTT	CASSVLGRVDTEAFF
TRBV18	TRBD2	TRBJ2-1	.	TGTGCCAGCTCACCAGATTTAGGGACTACTTACAATGAGCAGTTCTTC	CASSPDLGTTYNEQFF
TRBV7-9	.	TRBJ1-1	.	TGTGCCAGCAGCTTTTTTGGGGGCACTGAAGCTTTCTTT	CASSFFGGTEAFF
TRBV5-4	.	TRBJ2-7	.	TGTGCCAGCAGCTTGGCCCAGGGACGCGAGCAGTACTTC	CASSLAQGREQYF
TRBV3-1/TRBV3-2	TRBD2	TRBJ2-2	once	TGTGCCAGCAGCCCCGGACTAGCGCTCACCGGGGAGCTGTTTTTT	CASSPGLALTGELFF
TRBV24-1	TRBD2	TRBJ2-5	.	TGTGCCACCAGTGATACGGAAAGCGGGGTCCAAGAGACCCAGTACTTC	CATSDTESGVQETQYF
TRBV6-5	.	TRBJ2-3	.	TGTGCCAGCAGAACCACCTCAAGGGGGGCAGATACGCAGTATTTT	CASRTTSRGADTQYF
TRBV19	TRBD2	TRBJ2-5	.	TGTGCCAGTAGTATAAGCGGACTAGCGGGGGACCAAGAGACCCAGTACTTC	CASSISGLAGDQETQYF
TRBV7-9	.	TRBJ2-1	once	TGTGCCAGCAGCTTACCAGGGACGAATGAGCAGTTCTTC	CASSLPGTNEQFF
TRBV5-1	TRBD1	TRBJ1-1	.	TGCGCCAGCAGGACAGGGGGTAAGGACACTGAAGCTTTCTTT	CASRTGGKDTEAFF
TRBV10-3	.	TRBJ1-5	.	TGTGCCATCGGAAGGGACGGAGATCAGCCCCAGCATTTT	CAIGRDGDQPQHF
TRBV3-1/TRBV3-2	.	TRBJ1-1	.	TGTGCCAGCAGCCGGGGAGGGGCCCTCAACACTGAAGCTTTCTTT	CASSRGGALNTEAFF
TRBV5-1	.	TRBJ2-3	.	TGCGCCAGCAGCTCCAGTCTGGACTCAGATACGCAGTATTTT	CASSSSLDSDTQYF
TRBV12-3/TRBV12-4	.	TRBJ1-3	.	TGTGCCAGCAGTACCGGCGCCGCAAACACCATATATTTT	CASSTGAANTIYF
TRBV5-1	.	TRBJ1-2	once	TGCGCCAGCAGCTTGGACAACGGGCCCTATGGCTACACCTTC	CASSLDNGPYGYTF
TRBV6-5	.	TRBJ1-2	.	TGTGCCAGCAGTAGAGCAGGGGTCTATGGCTACACCTTC	CASSRAGVYGYTF
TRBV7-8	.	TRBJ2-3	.	TGTGCCAGCAGCTTAGACAGGGTGGAAACGCAGTATTTT	CASSLDRVETQYF
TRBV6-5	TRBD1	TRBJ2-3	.	TGTGCCAGCAGTTACTCGACAGGGAGCACAGATACGCAGTATTTT	CASSYSTGSTDTQYF